The 10 T cell receptor beta chains reported below all come from one sample, sequenced in a study of cytomegalovirus exposure and HLA in healthy donors. PCR used 60 Vbeta primers and 13 Jbeta primers. The method was immunoSEQ multiplex PCR; TCRdb's version includes in-frame clones alone and lacks a portion of them. Altogether some 100,000 clones are present, about four fifths being singletons, with the ten largest covering more than 2%. The sequencing sample was made of PBMCs. The receptor set was obtained from a woman in her twenties or thirties in good health and CMV-seronegative.

The J gene is TRBJ1-2, the V gene TRBV6-5; TRBD1 matches 9 bases. Per germline, CDR1 MNHEY and CDR2 SVGAGI. The J segment lost 7 bases and the V segment lost 6 bases, leaving 9 bases of the junction unmatched. The CDR3 runs 14 residues. The CDR3 sequence is CASSPVRQGGGYTF. CDR3 DNA: TGTGCCAGCAGCCCCGTACGACAGGGGGGTGGCTACACCTTC.

V and J are TRBV5-1 and TRBJ2-7; 15 nucleotides line up with TRBD2. The CDR3 extends over 16 amino acids. With 3 bases clipped from V and 3 bases from J, the junction kept 4 bases outside the gene matches. Looked up from germline, CDR1 is SGHRS and CDR2 is YFSETQ. The CDR3 here is CASSWGTSGRIYEQYF. In DNA form, the CDR3 reads TGCGCCAGCAGCTGGGGGACTAGCGGGAGGATCTACGAGCAGTACTTC.

The V gene is TRBV6-1, the J gene TRBJ2-7; weak D call: TRBD1 (7 bases). This CDR3 comprises 16 residues. Per germline, CDR1 MNHNS and CDR2 SASEGT. V lost 0 bases and J lost 0, with 12 bases in between. The CDR3 nucleotides are TGTGCCAGCAGTGAAGCGGAGGGGGCGGGCTCCTACGAGCAGTACTTC. It translates to CASSEAEGAGSYEQYF.

This chain links TRBV9 with TRBJ2-3; 9 bases match TRBD2. Germline CDR1 is SGDLS and CDR2 is YYNGEE. The V and J ends lost 0 bases and 0 bases, in that order; junction bases with no gene match: 2. This CDR3 is 16 amino acids long. In DNA form, the CDR3 reads TGTGCCAGCAGCGTAGATAGCGGGAGAAGCACAGATACGCAGTATTTT. Translating gives CASSVDSGRSTDTQYF.

On this clone itself: The same CDR3 arises from other DNA sequences in this sample as well. The chain employs TRBV18 and TRBJ2-7; possible D gene TRBD2, 5 bases. Trimming cost V 3 bases and J 6 bases, with 9 bases left between them. The CDR3 runs 12 residues. From germline, CDR1 is KGHSH and CDR2 LQKENI. In DNA form, the CDR3 reads TGTGCCAGCTCACCCGAGGGAAGCGAGCAGTACTTC. Protein: CASSPEGSEQYF.

Note on this clone: An end of the junction differs from the germline gene, which may be a read error. The genes are TRBV7-9 and TRBJ2-7, with 9 bases lining up with TRBD1. The CDR3 runs to 16 residues. Per germline, CDR1 SEHNR and CDR2 FQNEAQ (reference sequence). The CDR3 spells CSSSSRRGQGLYEQYF. The CDR3 nucleotides are TGTTCCAGCAGCTCAAGGCGGGGACAGGGATTGTACGAGCAGTACTTC.

CDR3 bases: TGTGCCAGCAGCTCCCTCCGAGCGGCCATGGATGAGCAGTTCTTC. This encodes CASSSLRAAMDEQFF. The genes are TRBV9 and TRBJ2-1; D may be TRBD2 (5 bases). With 4 bases removed from V and 8 bases from J, the gap between germline ends came to 19 bases. Germline CDR1 SGDLS, CDR2 YYNGEE. This CDR3 contains 15 residues.

This clone has only a few counts. The V gene is TRBV15, the J gene TRBJ2-1, with 13 bases fitting TRBD2. This CDR3 has 16 residues. J gave up 9 bases and V 3 bases, and 8 bases lay outside the gene matches. Germline CDR1 and CDR2: LNHNV and YYDKDF (reference sequence). In DNA form, the CDR3 reads TGTGCCACCAGCAGTGTGACTAGCGGGAGGTCTGTTGAGCAGTTCTTC. It yields the protein CATSSVTSGRSVEQFF.

The rearrangement joins TRBV5-1 to TRBJ2-3; unclear D gene. Trimming left V 0 bases short and J 5 bases short, with 4 bases between. The CDR3 has 12 residues. Looked up from germline, CDR1 is SGHRS and CDR2 is YFSETQ. The CDR3 sequence: CASSLARDTQYF. Here the CDR3 DNA reads TGCGCCAGCAGCTTGGCTAGAGATACGCAGTATTTT.

The genes are TRBV11-2 and TRBJ2-6, with D perhaps matching TRBD2 (7 bases). This CDR3 is built from 17 residues. V lost 2 bases and J 2 bases, leaving 13 bases between the germline ends. Germline V gives CDR1 SGHAT, CDR2 FQNNGV. The CDR3, as DNA: TGTGCCAGCAGCTTAAGAGGGGGGGGGACTGGGGCCAACGTCCTGACTTTC. As protein: CASSLRGGGTGANVLTF.